Each of the 7 T cell receptor beta chains below was sequenced from the same sample in a study of shared clonotypes between healthy human individuals. Repertoires were generated with immunoSEQ multiplex PCR, while TCRdb's copy carries only in-frame clones and drops some. The sample has hundreds of thousands of clones; 72% are singletons. Sequencing used memory CD4+ T cells sorted from blood. Subset defined: CD45RA-negative fraction. These receptors were taken from a woman between 25 and 40 years old in good health.

The chain recombines TRBV5-1 with TRBJ2-5; 8 bases are shared with TRBD2. CDR1 and CDR2 from the germline V gene are SGHRS and YFSETQ. V lost 0 bases, J lost 3 bases, and 7 bases stayed unmatched. This CDR3 spans 16 amino acids. CDR3 region: CASSLAGGRPEETQYF. Written as DNA, the CDR3 is TGCGCCAGCAGCTTGGCCGGCGGGAGGCCTGAAGAGACCCAGTACTTC.

The chain couples TRBV27 to TRBJ2-7; no firm D call. Germline lookup yields CDR1 MNHEY and CDR2 SMNVEV (reference sequence). The CDR3 sequence is 13 residues long. V gave up 3 bases and J gave up 3 bases, with 9 bases separating them. The CDR3 spells CASSLAQNYEQYF. The CDR3 nucleotides read TGTGCCAGCAGTTTGGCTCAAAACTACGAGCAGTACTTC.

The rearrangement links TRBV5-1 to TRBJ1-3; a possible D gene is TRBD1 (6 bases). The CDR3 totals 16 residues. Germline V gene sequence: CDR1 SGHRS, CDR2 YFSETQ. V was shortened by 0 bases and J by 0 bases, with 10 bases between the two germline ends. CDR3 protein: CASSLGTDYSGNTIYF. CDR3 nucleotide sequence: TGCGCCAGCAGCTTGGGGACAGATTACTCTGGAAACACCATATATTTT. The whole variable domain, filled in from reference TRBV5-1 and TRBJ1-3, reads KAGVTQTPRYLIKTRGQQVTLSCSPISGHRSVSWYQQTPGQGLQFLFEYFSETQRNKGNFPGRFSGRQFSNSRSEMNVSTLELGDSALYLCASSLGTDYSGNTIYFGEGSWLTVV.

This clone came up once. The gene calls are TRBV5-1 and TRBJ2-1; possible D gene TRBD1, 6 bases. V was cut by 2 bases and J by 7 bases, with 13 bases left in between. The CDR3 spans 14 residues. The germline V gene encodes CDR1 SGHRS and CDR2 YFSETQ. CDR3 bases: TGCGCCAGCAGCTTACCACAGGGCGATAATGAGCAGTTCTTC. Translated, it gives CASSLPQGDNEQFF.

Notes on this clone: Other nucleotide sequences in the sample specify the same CDR3. This chain connects TRBV4-2 to TRBJ2-6; D may correspond to TRBD1 or TRBD2 (5 bases each). V lost 0 bases, J lost 2 bases, and 8 bases lay in between. The CDR3 consists of 16 residues. The germline V gene has CDR1 LGHNA and CDR2 YNFKEQ. The CDR3 nucleotides are TGTGCCAGCAGCCAAGATCGAGGGGCTGGGGCCAACGTCCTGACTTTC. The encoded protein is CASSQDRGAGANVLTF.

On this clone: The same CDR3 arises from other DNA sequences in this sample as well. The genes are TRBV18 and TRBJ2-5, with 8 positions matching TRBD1. This CDR3 contains 13 residues. Germline values: CDR1 KGHSH, CDR2 LQKENI. V shed 4 bases, J shed 2 bases, and the junction held 0 bases outside the gene matches. Here the CDR3 DNA reads TGTGCCAGCTCACGACAGGGGCAAGAGACCCAGTACTTC. Translation gives CASSRQGQETQYF. Full variable domain (rest looked up from reference TRBV18 and TRBJ2-5): NAGVMQNPRHLVRRRGQEARLRCSPMKGHSHVYWYRQLPEEGLKFMVYLQKENIIDESGMPKERFSAEFPKEGPSILRIQQVVRGDSAAYFCASSRQGQETQYFGPGTRLLVL.

J is TRBJ1-3 and V is TRBV2; no firm D call. Germline-derived CDR1 and CDR2 are SNHLY and FYNNEI. Trimming pared 2 bases from V and 2 bases from J, leaving 10 bases between. The CDR3 length is 15 residues. CDR3: CASSERLTTGNTIYF. The CDR3 region has the DNA TGTGCCAGCAGTGAAAGGTTGACAACTGGAAACACCATATATTTT.